These 20 T cell receptor beta chains were all obtained from the same sample, sequenced in a study of cytomegalovirus exposure and HLA in healthy donors. 60 Vbeta and 13 Jbeta primers were used in PCR. Generated by immunoSEQ multiplex PCR, the TCRdb table keeps only in-frame clones and is missing some. The sample data list about 74,000 clones. Sequencing input: PBMCs. These receptors came from a female donor in good health and CMV-seropositive.

V gene TRBV14 combines with J gene TRBJ2-1; 12 bases fit TRBD2. V lost 2 bases and J lost 7; bases outside the gene matches: 15. The CDR3 is 19 amino acids. Looked up from germline, CDR1 is SGHDN and CDR2 is FVKESK. The CDR3 coding sequence is TGTGCCAGCAGCCAATTTCGGCTAGCGGGGGGGCCAGGGTTGAATGAGCAGTTCTTC. Translating gives CASSQFRLAGGPGLNEQFF.

This sequence joins TRBV4-1 and TRBJ1-2; the D gene is possibly TRBD1 (5 bases). Germline V gives CDR1 MGHRA, CDR2 YSYEKL. The CDR3 is 16 amino acids. V lost 0 bases and J lost 8, with 19 bases in between. The CDR3 DNA reads TGCGCCAGCAGCCAAGAACTTTCGGAGGGGATGCGGGGCTACACCTTC. It codes for CASSQELSEGMRGYTF.

The CDR3 protein is CASSGTGRDIQYF. The CDR3 nucleotides read TGTGCCAGCAGTGGGACAGGGCGGGACATTCAGTACTTC. The chain recombines TRBV6-1 with TRBJ2-4; 8 nucleotides agree with TRBD1. Looked up from germline, CDR1 is MNHNS and CDR2 is SASEGT. Losses at the gene ends were 4 bases for V and 8 bases for J; bases not matched to a gene: 4. The CDR3 length is 13 residues.

This rearrangement joins TRBV5-1 to TRBJ2-7, with D unclear. The V gene's germline CDR1 is SGHRS and CDR2 YFSETQ. V was shortened by 3 bases and J by 4 bases, with 8 bases between the two germline ends. The CDR3 consists of 12 residues. CDR3 DNA sequence: TGCGCCAGCAGCTCGCAGGATTACGAGCAGTACTTC. It codes for CASSSQDYEQYF.

CDR3 coding DNA: TGTGCCAGCAGTCCTAAATGGCAGGGGGCTTATAATTCACCCCTCCACTTT. It codes for CASSPKWQGAYNSPLHF. This chain uses TRBV28 with TRBJ1-6, with 8 bases lining up with TRBD1. The CDR3 has 17 amino acids. CDR1 is MDHEN, CDR2 SYDVKM, per germline. V lost 5 bases to trimming and J lost 4 bases; unmatched junction nucleotides: 10.

V usage is TRBV18 and J usage is TRBJ2-1; D might be TRBD1 (5 bases). From germline, CDR1 is KGHSH and CDR2 LQKENI. CDR3 length: 12 residues. The ends were cut back, 6 bases at V and 8 bases at J, with 11 bases in the middle. This chain's CDR3 is CASSPLGDEQFF. CDR3 coding DNA: TGTGCCAGCTCTCCCTTAGGGGATGAGCAGTTCTTC.

The chain recombines TRBV9 with TRBJ2-7, with 7 bases lining up with TRBD2. This CDR3 region has 15 residues. Germline loops: CDR1 SGDLS, CDR2 YYNGEE. Trimming at V came to 2 bases and at J to 2 bases, leaving 7 bases not matched to a gene. The CDR3 region is CASSVGGVLTYEQYF. CDR3 DNA: TGTGCCAGCAGCGTGGGGGGGGTCCTAACCTACGAGCAGTACTTC.

Here the CDR3 reads CAIRGGDSYEQYF. CDR3 DNA: TGTGCCATCAGGGGCGGGGACTCCTACGAGCAGTACTTC. This chain links TRBV10-3 with TRBJ2-7; a possible D gene is TRBD2 (6 bases). Germline loops: CDR1 ENHRY, CDR2 SYGVKD. This CDR3 has 13 residues. V was clipped by 6 bases and J by 0 bases, with 9 bases between them.

The V gene is TRBV28, the J gene TRBJ1-5; 11 bases match TRBD1. V shed 5 bases, J shed 0 bases, and the junction held 15 bases outside the gene matches. The germline V gene encodes CDR1 MDHEN and CDR2 SYDVKM. The CDR3 extends over 20 amino acids. The CDR3 protein is CASSKRTGGKYGYSNQPQHF. The CDR3 nucleotides read TGTGCCAGCAGTAAAAGGACAGGGGGCAAATATGGATATAGCAATCAGCCCCAGCATTTT.

The gene calls are TRBV6-5 and TRBJ2-5, with D possibly being TRBD1 (5 bases). Germline loops: CDR1 MNHEY, CDR2 SVGAGI. Deletions cut 4 bases from V and 5 bases from J, with 14 bases between. The CDR3 consists of 14 residues. The CDR3 region is CASSLSGWTETQYF. Here the CDR3 DNA reads TGTGCCAGCAGTTTATCAGGGTGGACCGAGACCCAGTACTTC.

The rearrangement links TRBV7-2 to TRBJ1-2; 8 nucleotides align to TRBD1. V dropped 3 bases and J dropped 1; count of bases not matched to a gene: 1. The germline gives CDR1 SGHTA, CDR2 FQGNSA. This CDR3 contains 14 residues. The CDR3 sequence is CASSLTGVNYGYTF. The CDR3 region has the DNA TGTGCCAGCAGCTTGACAGGGGTTAACTATGGCTACACCTTC.

The chain recombines TRBV4-3 with TRBJ1-4; TRBD1 aligns across 7 bases. The CDR3 contains 19 residues. The V and J ends lost 1 base and 5 bases, in that order; junction bases with no gene match: 16. Germline CDR1 reads LGHNA; CDR2 reads YSLEER. This CDR3 is CASSQGVGGGFAQNEKLFF. In DNA, the CDR3 is TGCGCCAGCAGCCAAGGTGTCGGAGGGGGCTTCGCACAAAATGAAAAACTGTTTTTT.

The rearrangement uses TRBV15 and TRBJ1-5; a possible D gene is TRBD1 (5 bases). Trimming stripped 1 base from V and 7 bases from J, with 14 bases between. In germline, CDR1 is LNHNV, CDR2 YYDKDF (reference sequence). This CDR3 is 15 amino acids long. CDR3 region: CATSRGWGGGQPQHF. The CDR3 nucleotides are TGTGCCACCAGCAGAGGTTGGGGGGGAGGACAGCCCCAGCATTTT.

This chain links TRBV5-4 with TRBJ2-5; 10 bases align to TRBD2. This CDR3 contains 16 residues. The junction had 8 bases not matched to a gene; V was cut back by 3 bases and J by 3 bases. Germline V gives CDR1 SGHNT, CDR2 YYREEE (reference sequence). CDR3 protein: CASSSQAGGPKETQYF. Here the CDR3 DNA reads TGTGCCAGCAGCTCTCAAGCGGGGGGGCCGAAAGAGACCCAGTACTTC.

The V gene is TRBV20-1, the J gene TRBJ2-1; a weak D match, TRBD2 (5 bases). V dropped 7 bases and J dropped 3 bases, with 7 bases sitting between them. Germline values: CDR1 DFQATT, CDR2 SNEGSKA (reference sequence). The CDR3 has 11 residues. CDR3 sequence reads: CSVGLYNEQFF. CDR3 coding DNA: TGCAGTGTAGGACTCTACAATGAGCAGTTCTTC.

Worth noting for this clone: A read error may produce the germline difference seen at one junction end. The chain is built from TRBV9 and TRBJ2-1; D not resolved. Germline V gene lookup returns CDR1 SGDLS and CDR2 YYNGEE. This CDR3 has 15 residues. This CDR3 reads CASSVGSPKINERFF. CDR3 nucleotide sequence: TGTGCCAGCAGCGTAGGAAGCCCAAAGATCAATGAGCGGTTCTTC.

The V call is TRBV7-6, the J call TRBJ1-1; D not certain. Germline lookup yields CDR1 SGHVS and CDR2 FNYEAQ. This CDR3 is 13 amino acids long. Trimming pared 1 base from V and 7 bases from J, leaving 10 bases between. CDR3 in amino acids: CASSLGQKYEAFF. The CDR3 bases are TGTGCCAGCAGCTTAGGGCAGAAATATGAAGCTTTCTTT.

The V call is TRBV5-1, the J call TRBJ1-1; 9 nucleotides align to TRBD1. This CDR3 contains 14 residues. With V trimmed by 0 bases and J by 9 bases, 6 bases remained unmatched. Germline loops: CDR1 SGHRS, CDR2 YFSETQ. CDR3: CASSLDGTGLQAFF. Written as DNA, the CDR3 is TGCGCCAGCAGCTTGGACGGGACAGGGCTGCAAGCTTTCTTT.

This sequence joins TRBV9 and TRBJ2-1, with D hard to call. The CDR3 covers 15 residues. V was pared by 0 bases and J by 6 bases, with 13 bases between. CDR1 SGDLS and CDR2 YYNGEE come from the germline V gene. The CDR3 nucleotides are TGTGCCAGCAGCGTAGAGGCGGTTCCTGCCAATGAGCAGTTCTTC. It specifies CASSVEAVPANEQFF.

The chain recombines TRBV28 with TRBJ1-5, with D possibly TRBD1 on 5 matching bases. Germline CDR1 MDHEN, CDR2 SYDVKM. The V end lost 6 bases, the J end lost 13 bases, and 16 bases lay between the germline ends. This CDR3 spans 12 amino acids. The CDR3 sequence is CASRAGILWQHF. CDR3 nucleotide sequence: TGTGCCAGCAGGGCAGGGATCCTATGGCAGCATTTT.